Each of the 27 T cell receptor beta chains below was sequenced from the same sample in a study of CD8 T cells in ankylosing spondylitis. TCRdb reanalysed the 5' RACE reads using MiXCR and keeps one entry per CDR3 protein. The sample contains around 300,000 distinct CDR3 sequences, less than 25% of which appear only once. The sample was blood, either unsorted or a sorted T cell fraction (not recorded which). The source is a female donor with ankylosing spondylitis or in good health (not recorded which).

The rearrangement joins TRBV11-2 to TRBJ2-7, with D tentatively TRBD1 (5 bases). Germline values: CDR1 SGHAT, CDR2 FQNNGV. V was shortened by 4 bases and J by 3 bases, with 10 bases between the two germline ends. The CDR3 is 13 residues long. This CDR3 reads CASSSYQGYEQYF. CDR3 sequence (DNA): TGTGCCAGCAGCTCCTATCAGGGCTACGAGCAGTACTTC.

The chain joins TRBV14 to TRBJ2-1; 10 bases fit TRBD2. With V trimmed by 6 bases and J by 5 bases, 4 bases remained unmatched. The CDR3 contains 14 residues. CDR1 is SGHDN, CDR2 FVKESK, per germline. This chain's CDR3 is CASSALAGDNEQFF. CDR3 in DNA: TGTGCCAGCAGTGCTCTAGCGGGGGACAATGAGCAGTTCTTC.

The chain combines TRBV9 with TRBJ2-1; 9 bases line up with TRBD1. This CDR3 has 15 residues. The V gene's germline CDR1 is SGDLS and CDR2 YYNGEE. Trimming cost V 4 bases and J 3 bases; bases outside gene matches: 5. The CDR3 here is CASSTTGGDYNEQFF. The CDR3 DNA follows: TGTGCCAGCAGCACAACAGGGGGCGACTACAATGAGCAGTTCTTC.

CDR3 region: CATSTGGTTNEKLFF. The CDR3 DNA reads as TGTGCCACCAGCACTGGAGGGACAACTAATGAAAAACTGTTTTTT. The chain couples TRBV15 to TRBJ1-4; D remains ambiguous. V shed 4 bases and J shed 0 bases, with 9 bases lying between them. In germline, CDR1 is LNHNV, CDR2 YYDKDF (reference sequence). The CDR3 totals 15 residues. The full variable domain, completed using reference TRBV15 and TRBJ1-4, is DAMVIQNPRYQVTQFGKPVTLSCSQTLNHNVMYWYQQKSSQAPKLLFHYYDKDFNNEADTPDNFQSRRPNTSFCFLDIRSPGLGDTAMYLCATSTGGTTNEKLFFGSGTQLSVL.

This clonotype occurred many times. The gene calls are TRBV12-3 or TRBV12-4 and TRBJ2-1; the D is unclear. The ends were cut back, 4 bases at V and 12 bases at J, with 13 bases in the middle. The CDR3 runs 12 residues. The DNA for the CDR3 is TGTGCCAGCAGTTCCATGACCCACGCGCAGTTCTTC. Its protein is CASSSMTHAQFF.

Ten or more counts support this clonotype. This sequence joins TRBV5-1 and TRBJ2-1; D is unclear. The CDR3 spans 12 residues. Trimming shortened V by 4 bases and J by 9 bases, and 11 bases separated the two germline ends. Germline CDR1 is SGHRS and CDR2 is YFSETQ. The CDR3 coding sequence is TGCGCCAGCAGCCCCCTAGGGATTGAGCAGTTCTTC. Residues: CASSPLGIEQFF.

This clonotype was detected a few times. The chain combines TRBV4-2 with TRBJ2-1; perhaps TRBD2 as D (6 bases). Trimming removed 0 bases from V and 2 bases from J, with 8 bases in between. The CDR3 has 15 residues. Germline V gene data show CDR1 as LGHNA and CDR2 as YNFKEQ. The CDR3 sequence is CASSQEPGAYNEQFF. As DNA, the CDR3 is TGTGCCAGCAGCCAAGAGCCGGGGGCCTACAATGAGCAGTTCTTC.

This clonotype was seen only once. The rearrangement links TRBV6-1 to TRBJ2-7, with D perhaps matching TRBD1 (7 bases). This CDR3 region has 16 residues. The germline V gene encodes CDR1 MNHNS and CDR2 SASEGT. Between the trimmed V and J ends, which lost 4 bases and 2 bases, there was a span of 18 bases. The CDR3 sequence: CASSVQQEGATYEQYF. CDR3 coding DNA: TGTGCCAGCAGTGTCCAGCAGGAGGGGGCTACCTACGAGCAGTACTTC.

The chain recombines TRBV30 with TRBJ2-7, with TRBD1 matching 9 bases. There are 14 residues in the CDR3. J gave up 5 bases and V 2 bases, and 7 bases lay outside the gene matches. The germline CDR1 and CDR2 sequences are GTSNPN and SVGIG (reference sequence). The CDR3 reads CAWSLIGTGNEQYF. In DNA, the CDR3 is TGTGCCTGGAGTTTGATAGGGACAGGGAACGAGCAGTACTTC.

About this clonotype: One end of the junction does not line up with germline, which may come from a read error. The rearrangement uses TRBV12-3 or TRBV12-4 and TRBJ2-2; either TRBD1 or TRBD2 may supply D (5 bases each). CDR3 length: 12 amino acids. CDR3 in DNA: TGTACCAGCAGAGGGACCTCTGGGGAGCTGTTTTTT. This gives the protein CTSRGTSGELFF.

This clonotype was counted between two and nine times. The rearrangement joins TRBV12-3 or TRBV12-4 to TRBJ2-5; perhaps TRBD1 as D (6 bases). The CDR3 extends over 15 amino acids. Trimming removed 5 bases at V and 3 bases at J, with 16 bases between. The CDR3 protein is CASSPRQWDKETQYF. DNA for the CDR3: TGTGCCAGCAGTCCCAGACAGTGGGACAAAGAGACCCAGTACTTC.

This CDR3 is CATSEPGQGNQPQHF. The DNA of the CDR3 is TGTGCCACCAGTGAACCAGGACAGGGAAATCAGCCCCAGCATTTT. This chain links TRBV24-1 with TRBJ1-5; 8 nucleotides match TRBD1. The CDR3 has 15 amino acids. J was trimmed by 4 bases and V by 4 bases; bases with no gene match: 5. Germline CDR1 reads KGHDR; CDR2 reads SFDVKD.

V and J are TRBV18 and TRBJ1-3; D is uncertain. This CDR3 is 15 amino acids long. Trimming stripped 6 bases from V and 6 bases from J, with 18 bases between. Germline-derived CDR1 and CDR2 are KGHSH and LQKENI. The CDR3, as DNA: TGTGCCAGCTCCCTTTCCGAAGGGAGTATAAACACCATATATTTT. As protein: CASSLSEGSINTIYF.

CDR3 amino acids: CSAREPLAGHVYEQYF. The CDR3 DNA is TGCAGTGCTAGAGAACCCCTAGCGGGACACGTCTACGAGCAGTACTTC. The chain links TRBV20-1 to TRBJ2-7; 9 nucleotides agree with TRBD2. With V trimmed by 0 bases and J by 3 bases, 9 bases remained unmatched. Germline CDR1 DFQATT, CDR2 SNEGSKA (reference sequence). This CDR3 has 16 amino acids.

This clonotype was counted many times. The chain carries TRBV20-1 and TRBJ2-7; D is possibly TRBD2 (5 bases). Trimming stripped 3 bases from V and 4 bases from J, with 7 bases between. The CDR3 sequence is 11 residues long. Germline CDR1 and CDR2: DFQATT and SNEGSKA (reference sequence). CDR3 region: CSAREDYEQYF. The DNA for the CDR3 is TGCAGTGCTAGGGAGGATTACGAGCAGTACTTC.

CDR3 nucleotide sequence: TGTGCCTGGGCCGCGCAGGGGGTGCATGGCTACACCTTC. Its translation is CAWAAQGVHGYTF. This chain uses TRBV30 with TRBJ1-2, with 7 bases matching TRBD1. Germline V gives CDR1 GTSNPN, CDR2 SVGIG (reference sequence). The CDR3 runs 13 residues. J gave up 6 bases and V 5 bases, and 9 bases lay outside the gene matches.

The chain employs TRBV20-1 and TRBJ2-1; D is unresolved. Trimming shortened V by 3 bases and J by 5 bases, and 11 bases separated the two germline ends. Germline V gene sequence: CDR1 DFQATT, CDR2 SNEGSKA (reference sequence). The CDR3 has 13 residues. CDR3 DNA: TGCAGTGCTAGGCCCCAGGCCCACAATGAGCAGTTCTTC. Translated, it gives CSARPQAHNEQFF.

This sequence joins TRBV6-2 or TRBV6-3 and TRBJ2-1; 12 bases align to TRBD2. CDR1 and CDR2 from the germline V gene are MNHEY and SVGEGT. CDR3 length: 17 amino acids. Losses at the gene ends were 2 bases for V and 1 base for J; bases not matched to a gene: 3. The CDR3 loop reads CASSYGLAGGSYNEQFF. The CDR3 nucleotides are TGTGCCAGCAGTTACGGGCTAGCGGGAGGGTCCTACAATGAGCAGTTCTTC.

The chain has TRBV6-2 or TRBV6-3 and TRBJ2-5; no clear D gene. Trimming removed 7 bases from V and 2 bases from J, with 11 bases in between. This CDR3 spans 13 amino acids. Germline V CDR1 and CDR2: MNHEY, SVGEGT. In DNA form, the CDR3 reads TGTGCCAGCACCAAGACAACTCAAGAGACCCAGTACTTC. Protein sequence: CASTKTTQETQYF.

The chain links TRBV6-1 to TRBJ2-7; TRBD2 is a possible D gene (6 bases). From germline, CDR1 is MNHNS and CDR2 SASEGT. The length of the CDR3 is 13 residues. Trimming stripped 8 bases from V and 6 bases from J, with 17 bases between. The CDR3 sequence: CASHRDSLGEQYF. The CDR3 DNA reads TGTGCCAGCCACCGGGACTCCCTGGGCGAGCAGTACTTC.

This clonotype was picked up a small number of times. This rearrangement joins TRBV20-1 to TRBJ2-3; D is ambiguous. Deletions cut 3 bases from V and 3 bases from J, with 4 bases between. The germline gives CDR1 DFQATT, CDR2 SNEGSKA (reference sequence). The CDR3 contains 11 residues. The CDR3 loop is CSASLTDTQYF. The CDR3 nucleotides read TGCAGTGCTAGTCTTACAGATACGCAGTATTTT.

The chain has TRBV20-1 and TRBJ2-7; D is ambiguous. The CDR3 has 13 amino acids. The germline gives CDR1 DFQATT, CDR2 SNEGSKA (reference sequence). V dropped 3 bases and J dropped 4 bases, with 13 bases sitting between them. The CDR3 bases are TGCAGTGCTAGTTTAGGGCTGTGGTACGAGCAGTACTTC. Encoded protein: CSASLGLWYEQYF.

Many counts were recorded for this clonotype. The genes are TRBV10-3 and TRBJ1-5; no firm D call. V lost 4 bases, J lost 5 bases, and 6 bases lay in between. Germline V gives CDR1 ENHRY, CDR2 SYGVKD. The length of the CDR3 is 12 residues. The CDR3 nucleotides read TGTGCCATCAGTGGGGTAGATCAGCCCCAGCATTTT. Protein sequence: CAISGVDQPQHF.

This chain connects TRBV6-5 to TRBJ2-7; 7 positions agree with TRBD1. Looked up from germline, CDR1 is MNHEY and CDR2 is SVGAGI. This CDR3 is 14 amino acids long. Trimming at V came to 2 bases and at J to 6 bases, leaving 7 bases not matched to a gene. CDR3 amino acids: CASSYGGQPFEQYF. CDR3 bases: TGTGCCAGCAGTTACGGGGGACAGCCATTCGAGCAGTACTTC.

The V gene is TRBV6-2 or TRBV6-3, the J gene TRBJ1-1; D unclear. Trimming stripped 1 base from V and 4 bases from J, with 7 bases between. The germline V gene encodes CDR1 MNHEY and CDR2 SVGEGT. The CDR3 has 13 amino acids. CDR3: CASSYFGSTEAFF. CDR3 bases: TGTGCCAGCAGTTACTTCGGGTCCACTGAAGCTTTCTTT.

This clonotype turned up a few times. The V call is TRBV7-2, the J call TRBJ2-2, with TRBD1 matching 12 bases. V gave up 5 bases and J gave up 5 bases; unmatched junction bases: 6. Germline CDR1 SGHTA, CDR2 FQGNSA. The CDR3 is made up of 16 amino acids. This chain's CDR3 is CASSPGQGARTGELFF. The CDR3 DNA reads TGTGCCAGCAGCCCGGGACAGGGGGCGCGAACCGGGGAGCTGTTTTTT.

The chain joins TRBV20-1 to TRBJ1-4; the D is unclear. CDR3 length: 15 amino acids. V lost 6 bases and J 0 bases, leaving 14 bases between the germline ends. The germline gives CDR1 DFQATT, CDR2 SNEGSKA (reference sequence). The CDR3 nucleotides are TGCAGTGCCACCCCCTTAGATGCAACTAATGAAAAACTGTTTTTT. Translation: CSATPLDATNEKLFF.